This T cell receptor (beta chain) is drawn from a study of OX40 agonist ivuxolimab in advanced cancers. Germline loops: CDR1 PRHDT, CDR2 FYEKMQ (reference sequence). The V end was cut by 0 bases, the J end by 3 bases, with 13 bases between. This CDR3 is built from 16 residues. Assay used: immunoSEQ multiplex PCR; TCRdb lists only in-frame clones, some missing. The profile shows approximately 44,000 clones, roughly 84% of them singletons. This receptor was obtained from an adult with an advanced solid tumor such as melanoma, head and neck, liver or kidney cancer. The chain is built from TRBV13 and TRBJ2-3; D is uncertain. This specimen consisted of CD4+ or CD8+ T cells sorted from blood, obtained in a trial of the OX40 agonist ivuxolimab. Here the CDR3 reads CASSLGIHSATDTQYF. CDR3 coding DNA: TGTGCCAGCAGCTTAGGCATTCACAGCGCAACAGATACGCAGTATTTT.